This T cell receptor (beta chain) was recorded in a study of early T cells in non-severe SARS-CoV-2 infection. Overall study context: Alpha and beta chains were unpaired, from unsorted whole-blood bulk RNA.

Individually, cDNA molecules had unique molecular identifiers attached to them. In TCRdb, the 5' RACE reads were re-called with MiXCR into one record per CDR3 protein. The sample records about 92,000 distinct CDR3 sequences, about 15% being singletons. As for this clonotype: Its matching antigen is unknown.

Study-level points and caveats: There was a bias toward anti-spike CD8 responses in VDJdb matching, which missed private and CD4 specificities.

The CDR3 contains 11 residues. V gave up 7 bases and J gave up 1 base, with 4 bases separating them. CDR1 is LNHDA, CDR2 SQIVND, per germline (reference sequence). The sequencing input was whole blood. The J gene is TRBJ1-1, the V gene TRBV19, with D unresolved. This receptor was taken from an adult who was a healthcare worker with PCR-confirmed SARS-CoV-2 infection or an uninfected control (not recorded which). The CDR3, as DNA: TGTGCCAGTATTCGGAACACTGAAGCTTTCTTT. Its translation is CASIRNTEAFF.